Presented here are 15 T cell receptor beta chains from one specimen sequenced in a study of CD8+CD57+ T cells in acquired aplastic anemia. Genomic DNA, the template, was used for profiling of the TCR beta VDJ and CDR3. TCRdb used MiXCR to reprocess the reads, holding one entry per CDR3 protein. Of roughly 40,000 distinct CDR3 sequences detected, about 70% appear once; the ten largest clones hold 23%. Source material: sorted CD4+, CD8+, or CD8+CD57+ T cells (not recorded which) from PBMCs. The receptors derive from a human donor in good health, serving as a control.

This rearrangement joins TRBV15 to TRBJ2-7; the D call may be TRBD1 or TRBD2 (5 bases each). The CDR3 covers 14 residues. Germline V gives CDR1 LNHNV, CDR2 YYDKDF (reference sequence). The V and J ends lost 3 bases and 3 bases respectively, with 12 bases between them. The CDR3 sequence is CATSRDGTLYEQYF. The CDR3 DNA is TGTGCCACCAGCAGGGACGGGACCCTCTACGAGCAGTACTTC.

The chain joins TRBV10-3 to TRBJ2-3; D gene ambiguous. The germline V gene encodes CDR1 ENHRY and CDR2 SYGVKD. The V end was cut by 3 bases, the J end by 4 bases, with 5 bases between. CDR3 length: 12 amino acids. The CDR3 loop is CAISDGADTQYF. In nucleotides, the CDR3 is TGTGCCATCAGTGACGGAGCAGATACGCAGTATTTT.

This sequence joins TRBV10-3 and TRBJ1-6; 7 bases align to TRBD1. There are 16 residues in the CDR3. The J segment lost 8 bases and the V segment lost 5 bases, leaving 12 bases of the junction unmatched. Germline V CDR1 and CDR2: ENHRY, SYGVKD. As DNA, the CDR3 is TGTGCCATCAGTAGTGCGTTGAGTCAGGGGGATTCACCCCTCCACTTT. This encodes CAISSALSQGDSPLHF.

This clonotype was seen a few times. V and J are TRBV24-1 and TRBJ2-7, with a possible D match to TRBD2 (6 bases). The CDR3 covers 13 residues. Germline V gene data show CDR1 as KGHDR and CDR2 as SFDVKD. V shed 3 bases and J shed 6 bases, with 11 bases lying between them. The CDR3: CATSDRLVGEQYF. In nucleotides, the CDR3 is TGTGCCACCAGTGATCGACTAGTTGGCGAGCAGTACTTC.

The rearrangement uses TRBV2 and TRBJ2-7; D possibly corresponds to TRBD1 (5 bases). The CDR3 has 14 amino acids. Germline CDR1 and CDR2: SNHLY and FYNNEI. Trimming removed 6 bases from V and 2 bases from J, with 14 bases in between. The CDR3 nucleotides read TGTGCCAGCAGCTTAAGGCAGGGTCCCTACGAGCAGTACTTC. It codes for CASSLRQGPYEQYF.

The chain is built from TRBV15 and TRBJ1-2; 10 bases are a match to TRBD1. Losses at the gene ends were 2 bases for V and 2 bases for J; bases not matched to a gene: 2. CDR1 and CDR2 from the germline V gene are LNHNV and YYDKDF (reference sequence). The CDR3 loop spans 15 amino acids. CDR3 sequence (DNA): TGTGCCACCAGCAGATCGGACAGGGGGAACTATGGCTACACCTTC. Protein product: CATSRSDRGNYGYTF.

V gene TRBV6-5 combines with J gene TRBJ2-3; no firm D call. The CDR3 length is 13 residues. The V end was cut by 4 bases, the J end by 3 bases, with 8 bases between. The germline CDR1 and CDR2 sequences are MNHEY and SVGAGI. The CDR3: CASSFAKTDTQYF. CDR3 sequence (DNA): TGTGCCAGCAGTTTTGCGAAAACAGATACGCAGTATTTT.

The chain joins TRBV7-2 to TRBJ2-2; the D gene is possibly TRBD1 (6 bases). The ends were cut back, 6 bases at V and 2 bases at J, with 13 bases in the middle. From germline, CDR1 is SGHTA and CDR2 FQGNSA. The CDR3 sequence is 15 residues long. CDR3 in amino acids: CASSVGTHNTGELFF. The CDR3 DNA reads TGTGCCAGCAGTGTTGGGACACACAACACCGGGGAGCTGTTTTTT.

This clonotype was seen once. The rearrangement joins TRBV7-2 to TRBJ1-6, with D uncertain. The V and J ends lost 1 base and 7 bases respectively, with 5 bases between them. Germline CDR1 reads SGHTA; CDR2 reads FQGNSA. This CDR3 has 13 amino acids. The CDR3: CASSLDQNSPLHF. The CDR3 DNA sequence: TGTGCCAGCAGCTTAGATCAGAATTCACCCCTCCACTTT.

This clonotype was found many times. The genes are TRBV27 and TRBJ2-5, with D hard to call. The CDR3 covers 14 residues. V was trimmed by 5 bases and J by 4 bases, leaving 14 bases between them. Germline values: CDR1 MNHEY, CDR2 SMNVEV (reference sequence). CDR3 sequence (DNA): TGTGCCAGCAGTGCCAAAAACGGTGCAGAGACCCAGTACTTC. This translates into CASSAKNGAETQYF.

The chain couples TRBV15 to TRBJ2-1, with 9 nucleotides matching TRBD1. With V trimmed by 3 bases and J by 8 bases, 2 bases remained unmatched. The CDR3 covers 13 residues. Germline V gene data show CDR1 as LNHNV and CDR2 as YYDKDF (reference sequence). The CDR3 sequence: CATSRTGGDEQFF. The CDR3, as DNA: TGTGCCACCAGCAGGACAGGGGGGGATGAGCAGTTCTTC. Complete variable domain (other parts from reference TRBV15 and TRBJ2-1): DAMVIQNPRYQVTQFGKPVTLSCSQTLNHNVMYWYQQKSSQAPKLLFHYYDKDFNNEADTPDNFQSRRPNTSFCFLDIRSPGLGDTAMYLCATSRTGGDEQFFGPGTRLTVL.

The chain uses TRBV24-1 and TRBJ1-1, with D perhaps TRBD1 (5 bases). The CDR3 contains 14 residues. CDR1 and CDR2 (germline): KGHDR, SFDVKD. Trimming stripped 8 bases from V and 1 base from J, with 13 bases between. The CDR3 DNA reads as TGTGCCACCAAGGGCAGAACAGGGAACACTGAAGCTTTCTTT. This codes for CATKGRTGNTEAFF.

This chain links TRBV15 with TRBJ1-1; D remains ambiguous. V was cut by 1 base and J by 6 bases, with 9 bases left in between. This CDR3 is 13 amino acids long. The germline CDR1 and CDR2 sequences are LNHNV and YYDKDF (reference sequence). Written as DNA, the CDR3 is TGTGCCACCAGCAGAGTAGGGTACGCTGAAGCTTTCTTT. This gives the protein CATSRVGYAEAFF.

V gene TRBV7-2 combines with J gene TRBJ2-1; TRBD1 or TRBD2 may be the D gene (5 bases each). Trimming removed 8 bases from V and 7 bases from J, with 12 bases in between. The CDR3 consists of 12 residues. Germline V gene sequence: CDR1 SGHTA, CDR2 FQGNSA. This CDR3 reads CASAGWGNEQFF. The CDR3 DNA follows: TGTGCCAGCGCTGGGTGGGGGAATGAGCAGTTCTTC. Looking up the rest from reference TRBV7-2 and TRBJ2-1 gives the full variable domain: GAGVSQSPSNKVTEKGKDVELRCDPISGHTALYWYRQSLGQGLEFLIYFQGNSAPDKSGLPSDRFSAERTGGSVSTLTIQRTQQEDSAVYLCASAGWGNEQFFGPGTRLTVL.

V and J are TRBV2 and TRBJ2-7, with 8 nucleotides matching TRBD2. CDR1 is SNHLY, CDR2 FYNNEI, per germline. The CDR3 contains 15 residues. After removal of 2 bases from V and 1 base from J, the junction contained 4 bases not matched to a gene. This chain's CDR3 is CASSESRGGSYEQYF. CDR3 nucleotide sequence: TGTGCCAGCAGTGAATCCCGGGGGGGATCCTACGAGCAGTACTTC.